These 17 T cell receptor gamma chains came from one sample sequenced in a study of gamma delta lymphoproliferative disorders and STAT genes. TCRdb redid clone calling on the multiplex PCR reads using CATT. The sample contains about 2,200 gamma-chain clones, roughly 10% of which appear only once. The receptor sequences were amplified from genomic DNA of peripheral blood mononuclear cells. Sequencing was done on a sample of blood. Receptors were obtained from a human donor with gamma-delta T-cell large granular lymphocyte leukemia.

This clone was seen just once. The rearrangement joins TRGV5 to TRGJ1 or TRGJ2. The J gene is not listed in TCRdb, so it was assigned here from a DNA match to germline. The length of the CDR3 is 16 residues. The V segment lost 0 bases and the J segment 2 bases; nucleotides outside the gene matches: 10. Looked up from germline, CDR1 is VINAFY and CDR2 is YDVSNSKD. In DNA form, the CDR3 reads TGTGCCACCTGGGACAGGCGAAAGAATTATTATTATAAGAAACTCTTT. Translated: CATWDRRKNYYYKKLF.

This clone was counted a few times. The chain carries TRGV3 and TRGJ1 or TRGJ2. Germline matching of the DNA provided the J gene here, since TCRdb leaves it blank. With V trimmed by 0 bases and J by 4 bases, 18 bases remained unmatched. Germline V gene data show CDR1 as VTNTFY and CDR2 as YDVSTARD (reference sequence). The length of the CDR3 is 18 residues. CDR3 bases: TGTGCCACCTGGGACAGGCCAAAGAATGGCGGGATCTATTATAAGAAACTCTTT. Residues: CATWDRPKNGGIYYKKLF.

This clone was detected a few times. V gene TRGV10 combines with J gene TRGJ1 or TRGJ2. TCRdb offers no J gene call, so here the DNA was matched to germline to obtain one. TRGV10 is classed as an ORF, of uncertain function. CDR3 size: 12 residues. The V segment lost 8 bases and the J segment 5 bases; nucleotides outside the gene matches: 7. Here the CDR3 reads CAAWVSHYKKLF. The CDR3 nucleotides are TGTGCTGCGTGGGTTTCCCATTATAAGAAACTCTTT.

This clone was recorded a few times. The chain uses TRGV9 and TRGJ1 or TRGJ2. The J gene was not available in TCRdb and was assigned here by matching the DNA to germline segments. J was trimmed by 11 bases and V by 3 bases; bases with no gene match: 10. This CDR3 has 12 residues. Germline lookup yields CDR1 GITISATS and CDR2 ISYDGTV (reference sequence). In nucleotides, the CDR3 is TGTGCCTTGTGGGAGCCCCATAGGGAGAAACTCTTT. It specifies CALWEPHREKLF.

In its sample, this clone ranks as medium-sized. The chain has TRGV10 and TRGJ1 or TRGJ2. TCRdb is silent on the J gene; assignment here came from matching the DNA to germline. TRGV10 is known as an ORF, though its function is uncertain. The CDR3 loop spans 11 amino acids. V was pared by 8 bases and J by 9 bases, with 8 bases of the junction left unmatched. DNA for the CDR3: TGTGCTGCGTGGGCGACCCTTAAGAAACTCTTT. It is translated as CAAWATLKKLF.

The CDR3 DNA sequence: TGTGCTGCGTGGGGGGGGGTTTATTATAAGAAACTCTTT. Its translation: CAAWGGVYYKKLF. This chain connects TRGV10 to TRGJ1 or TRGJ2. No J gene is reported in TCRdb; it was inferred here by comparing the DNA with germline. TRGV10 is given ORF status, its function remaining uncertain. This CDR3 contains 13 residues. The trim removed 8 bases at V and 3 bases at J, leaving 8 bases unmatched.

To note about this clone: The same CDR3 arises from other DNA sequences in this sample as well. The gene calls are TRGV4 and TRGJ1 or TRGJ2. No J gene was available from TCRdb, and it was assigned here by a germline match of the DNA. The V gene end was trimmed by 1 base and the J gene end by 2 bases; junction bases not matched to a gene: 2. This CDR3 comprises 13 residues. In germline, CDR1 is EGSTGY, CDR2 YDSYTSSV. This CDR3 is CATWDGHYYKKLF. The CDR3 DNA reads as TGTGCCACCTGGGATGGTCATTATTATAAGAAACTCTTT.

The chain combines TRGV9 with TRGJ1 or TRGJ2. No J gene was available from TCRdb, and it was assigned here by a germline match of the DNA. With 0 bases clipped from V and 7 bases from J, the junction kept 6 bases outside the gene matches. CDR3 length: 13 amino acids. Germline values: CDR1 GITISATS, CDR2 ISYDGTV (reference sequence). CDR3 DNA sequence: TGTGCCTTGTGGGAGGTGCGCCGGTATAAGAAACTCTTT. Its translation: CALWEVRRYKKLF.

This clone showed up just a few times. V gene TRGV2 combines with J gene TRGJ1 or TRGJ2. The J gene, not given by TCRdb, was assigned here from a germline match of the nucleotide sequence. This CDR3 region has 11 residues. Germline-derived CDR1 and CDR2 are EGSNGY and YDSYNSKV. Losses at the gene ends were 1 base for V and 8 bases for J; bases not matched to a gene: 2. The CDR3 loop reads CATWDGNKKLF. Here the CDR3 DNA reads TGTGCCACCTGGGACGGCAATAAGAAACTCTTT.

The chain carries TRGV11 and TRGJ1 or TRGJ2. TCRdb does not report a J gene; here it was assigned by matching the DNA to germline references. TRGV11 is assigned to the ORF class and has an uncertain function. Trimming removed 3 bases from V and 0 bases from J; junction bases left unmatched: 2. This CDR3 is built from 14 residues. The DNA for the CDR3 is TGTGCCTGCTGGATTAGGGTGAATTATTATAAGAAACTCTTT. Translated, it gives CACWIRVNYYKKLF.

The CDR3 loop is CATWDQRYYKKLF. The CDR3 DNA follows: TGTGCCACCTGGGATCAGCGTTATTATAAGAAACTCTTT. The chain uses TRGV4 and TRGJ1 or TRGJ2. TCRdb gives no J gene; it was assigned here by matching the DNA to germline. Germline trimming cut 3 bases from V and 3 bases from J; bases unmatched to any gene: 5. The germline V gene encodes CDR1 EGSTGY and CDR2 YDSYTSSV. The CDR3 length is 13 residues.

The table lists this clone with a few counts. The chain has TRGV4 and TRGJ1 or TRGJ2. TCRdb does not report a J gene; here it was assigned by matching the DNA to germline references. CDR3 length: 14 amino acids. V was pared by 0 bases and J by 0 bases, with 2 bases of the junction left unmatched. Germline loops: CDR1 EGSTGY, CDR2 YDSYTSSV. CDR3 nucleotides: TGTGCCACCTGGGATGGGCGGAATTATTATAAGAAACTCTTT. Translating gives CATWDGRNYYKKLF.

This clone has more than one count but fewer than ten. The J gene is TRGJ1 or TRGJ2, the V gene TRGV4. The J gene, not given by TCRdb, was assigned here from a germline match of the nucleotide sequence. Trimming at V came to 1 base and at J to 1 base, leaving 10 bases not matched to a gene. CDR3 length: 16 amino acids. The germline CDR1 and CDR2 sequences are EGSTGY and YDSYTSSV. The CDR3: CATWDGSGSNYYKKLF. For the CDR3, the DNA is TGTGCCACCTGGGATGGCTCGGGGAGTAATTATTATAAGAAACTCTTT.

The J gene is TRGJ1 or TRGJ2, the V gene TRGV8. In the absence of a J gene in TCRdb, the DNA was matched to germline to assign it here. CDR3 size: 14 residues. Germline assignment: CDR1 VENAVY and CDR2 YDSYNSRV. V shed 6 bases, J shed 6 bases, and the junction held 14 bases outside the gene matches. The CDR3 sequence: CATWPREVTYKKLF. Here the CDR3 DNA reads TGTGCCACCTGGCCTCGAGAGGTTACTTATAAGAAACTCTTT.

This clone is medium-sized within its sample. V is TRGV2 and J is TRGJ1 or TRGJ2. The J gene, absent from TCRdb, was called here by matching the DNA to germline. CDR1 and CDR2 from the germline V gene are EGSNGY and YDSYNSKV. The trim removed 0 bases at V and 12 bases at J, leaving 5 bases unmatched. There are 11 residues in the CDR3. DNA of the CDR3: TGTGCCACCTGGGACGGGCATGCGAAACTCTTT. It encodes CATWDGHAKLF.

CDR3 in amino acids: CAAWDPTLEKLF. The CDR3 DNA reads as TGTGCTGCGTGGGATCCCACCTTAGAGAAACTCTTT. This chain joins TRGV10 and TRGJ1 or TRGJ2. In the absence of a J gene in TCRdb, the DNA was matched to germline to assign it here. TRGV10 is marked as an open reading frame, function uncertain. V trimming: 8 bases; J trimming: 11 bases; junction bases outside the gene matches: 13. This CDR3 is 12 amino acids long.

With the J gene uncalled, the V gene is TRGV5. Germline values: CDR1 VINAFY, CDR2 YDVSNSKD. CDR3 size: 11 residues. CDR3 sequence (DNA): TGTGCCGCCTGGGACCGACCCTTCGAACTCTTT. It codes for CAAWDRPFELF.